One TCR beta chain is described in this entry. Study processing details: Cell counts per sample came from amplifying reference gene primers. Measured with immunoSEQ multiplex PCR; TCRdb has only the in-frame clones, and not every one. Clone size and V and J calls were adopted from that table, with D and trimming inferred from the DNA. The sample holds under 300,000 clones, just over 85% seen once. V lost 8 bases and J 4 bases, leaving 26 bases between the germline ends. In germline, CDR1 is MNHEY, CDR2 SMNVEV (reference sequence). This CDR3 spans 17 amino acids. The sample is drawn from a study of blood T cell repertoires in COVID-19.

V gene TRBV27 combines with J gene TRBJ1-1; perhaps TRBD1 as D (6 bases). The sample was PBMCs or T cells enriched from blood (not recorded which). This sequence was found in a man aged 18 to 29 who had recovered from COVID-19. Here the CDR3 DNA reads TGTGCCAGCTCTCCTGGACAGTCTAGGGCTGTGGTCACTGAAGCTTTCTTT. This sequence encodes CASSPGQSRAVVTEAFF.